One sample yielded the 12 T cell receptor beta chains listed below, sequenced in a study of Tregs in tolerant kidney transplant recipients. Sequencing was performed with immunoSEQ multiplex PCR; in TCRdb, only in-frame clones are kept and a portion is missing. This sample has more than 60,000 clones, with under 98% found just once. Source: CD4+ T cells from blood, taken before the transplant. These receptors were taken from a human donor who received a combined kidney and bone marrow transplant.

The CDR3 reads CASSLYGRGRAVTGELFF. The CDR3 nucleotides read TGTGCCAGCAGCTTATACGGCCGCGGGAGGGCGGTCACCGGGGAGCTGTTTTTT. The chain recombines TRBV7-6 with TRBJ2-2, with 9 nucleotides matching TRBD2. This CDR3 has 18 amino acids. With 2 bases clipped from V and 4 bases from J, the junction kept 11 bases outside the gene matches. The germline gives CDR1 SGHVS, CDR2 FNYEAQ.

This clone was found once. The genes are TRBV5-1 and TRBJ2-5; no reliable D call. The CDR3 covers 14 residues. Trimming removed 4 bases at V and 5 bases at J, with 15 bases between. Germline V gives CDR1 SGHRS, CDR2 YFSETQ. The CDR3 is CASSPSSVWETQYF. CDR3 bases: TGCGCCAGCAGCCCGTCCTCGGTTTGGGAGACCCAGTACTTC.

The chain employs TRBV4-1 and TRBJ2-2; 10 nucleotides match TRBD1. CDR3 length: 15 residues. Per germline, CDR1 MGHRA and CDR2 YSYEKL. The trim removed 5 bases at V and 5 bases at J, leaving 5 bases unmatched. The CDR3 loop is CASSYRQGATGELFF. The CDR3 DNA reads TGCGCCAGCAGCTATCGACAGGGGGCTACCGGGGAGCTGTTTTTT.

The rearrangement uses TRBV28 and TRBJ1-3; 8 nucleotides align to TRBD1. The CDR3 spans 15 residues. V was clipped by 5 bases and J by 3 bases; unmatched bases: 6. Germline V gives CDR1 MDHEN, CDR2 SYDVKM. The CDR3 is CASSTPGQGGNTIYF. The CDR3 nucleotides read TGTGCCAGCAGTACCCCCGGACAGGGTGGAAACACCATATATTTT.

This rearrangement joins TRBV15 to TRBJ2-3, with TRBD1 matching over 7 bases. CDR1 is LNHNV and CDR2 is YYDKDF in the germline V gene (reference sequence). The ends lost 2 bases at V and 5 bases at J; junction bases unmatched: 13. This CDR3 region has 17 residues. CDR3 nucleotides: TGTGCCACCAGCAGATCCCGCCGGACAGGTTCCGGAGATACGCAGTATTTT. This gives the protein CATSRSRRTGSGDTQYF.

The V gene is TRBV5-6, the J gene TRBJ1-5, with 7 bases that match TRBD1. The germline V gene encodes CDR1 SGHDT and CDR2 YYEEEE. This CDR3 region has 14 residues. Unmatched junction bases numbered 6, after V lost 4 bases and J lost 5 bases. CDR3 protein: CASSPGQAYQPQHF. The CDR3 nucleotides are TGTGCCAGCAGCCCTGGACAGGCGTATCAGCCCCAGCATTTT.

The chain links TRBV5-6 to TRBJ1-5; no clear D gene. Germline loops: CDR1 SGHDT, CDR2 YYEEEE. Trimming left V 1 base short and J 5 bases short, with 4 bases between. The CDR3 sequence is 12 residues long. The CDR3 region is CASSLRDQPQHF. CDR3 nucleotide sequence: TGTGCCAGCAGCTTGCGGGATCAGCCCCAGCATTTT. The whole variable domain, remainder taken from reference TRBV5-6 and TRBJ1-5, is DAGVTQSPTHLIKTRGQQVTLRCSPKSGHDTVSWYQQALGQGPQFIFQYYEEEERQRGNFPDRFSGHQFPNYSSELNVNALLLGDSALYLCASSLRDQPQHFGDGTRLSIL.

This chain uses TRBV2 with TRBJ1-5, with 9 bases that match TRBD1. Germline CDR1 reads SNHLY; CDR2 reads FYNNEI. J was trimmed by 6 bases and V by 6 bases; bases with no gene match: 24. The CDR3 runs 20 residues. CDR3 sequence reads: CASSKHSTGGITSAGQPQHF. The CDR3 DNA sequence: TGTGCCAGCAGCAAACACTCGACAGGGGGTATCACGAGTGCGGGTCAGCCCCAGCATTTT.

The CDR3 loop is CASSLARRLGPPTDTQYF. The CDR3 nucleotides are TGTGCCAGCAGCTTAGCGCGAAGACTAGGTCCCCCCACAGATACGCAGTATTTT. The V and J genes are TRBV7-6 and TRBJ2-3; the D gene is possibly TRBD2 (6 bases). With 0 bases removed from V and 2 bases from J, the gap between germline ends came to 18 bases. This CDR3 has 18 amino acids. CDR1 is SGHVS and CDR2 is FNYEAQ in the germline V gene.

The J gene is TRBJ1-1, the V gene TRBV20-1; D call uncertain. Looked up from germline, CDR1 is DFQATT and CDR2 is SNEGSKA (reference sequence). Trimming took 6 bases from V and 10 from J, leaving 15 bases between them. This CDR3 contains 11 residues. The CDR3 loop reads CSATRDRGAFF. In nucleotides, the CDR3 is TGCAGTGCGACCCGGGATCGAGGAGCTTTCTTT.

The rearrangement uses TRBV14 and TRBJ2-1; 11 bases align to TRBD2. From germline, CDR1 is SGHDN and CDR2 FVKESK. J was trimmed by 1 base and V by 4 bases; bases with no gene match: 12. The CDR3 extends over 19 amino acids. The CDR3 sequence is CASSRLLAGGLNSYNEQFF. The CDR3 coding sequence is TGTGCCAGCAGCCGGTTATTAGCGGGAGGGCTTAATTCCTACAATGAGCAGTTCTTC.

V gene TRBV21-1 combines with J gene TRBJ2-3; TRBD2, the D gene given by the table, was not confirmed from the DNA. TRBV21-1 is recorded as a pseudogene. This CDR3 is 15 amino acids long. CDR3: CASSSRGTPRDTQYF. The DNA of the CDR3 is TGTGCCAGCAGCAGTCGGGGGACTCCGCGAGATACGCAGTATTTT.